This TCR beta chain was profiled in a study of cytomegalovirus exposure and HLA in healthy donors. The CDR3 runs 16 residues. The trim removed 4 bases at V and 0 bases at J, leaving 8 bases unmatched. Germline V gene sequence: CDR1 SGHTA, CDR2 FQGNSA. Study observations and caveats: Per a later analysis, HLA-associated TCR beta chains showed more clonal expansion than other, equally common TCR beta chains.

Healthy bone marrow donors formed the donor group. The PCR ran on 60 Vbeta and 13 Jbeta primers. Sequenced by immunoSEQ multiplex PCR; TCRdb stores in-frame clones only, minus some. The sample lists under 200,000 clones, around 75% occurring once. Worth noting for this clone: The antigen is not known.

The sequenced sample consisted of PBMCs. This TCR was recovered from a human donor in good health. This rearrangement joins TRBV7-2 to TRBJ1-1, with 7 nucleotides matching TRBD1. This CDR3 reads CASSSLKQGLNTEAFF. CDR3 DNA: TGTGCCAGCAGCTCCCTCAAACAGGGGCTGAACACTGAAGCTTTCTTT.